Following are 8 T cell receptor beta chains from one sample sequenced in a study of blood T cells in healthy people across ages (dated by TCRdb to the mid-2010s). The library was prepared using 5' RACE. The instrument was an Illumina HiSeq 2500. The second PCR ran for roughly 7 to 11 cycles and used a J-beta primer mix along with a sample-barcoded 5' primer. TCRdb itself trimmed the public reads at Q25 with fastp, ran MiXCR and retained productive beta chains. Each CDR3 protein appears once, grouped with its most common genes and DNA. The sample table records some 1,500,000 distinct CDR3 sequences; roughly 43% of these occur just once. The ten largest clones take up more than 4% of the sample. The sequenced sample was blood. The receptors originated from a woman aged 18-30 years in good health.

The chain uses TRBV20-1 and TRBJ2-1; weak D call: TRBD2 (6 bases). V was shortened by 3 bases and J by 4 bases, with 13 bases between the two germline ends. Germline CDR1 DFQATT, CDR2 SNEGSKA (reference sequence). There are 14 residues in the CDR3. The CDR3, as DNA: TGCAGTGCTAGTTTGGAGGGGCTATACAATGAGCAGTTCTTC. Protein: CSASLEGLYNEQFF.

DNA for the CDR3: TGTGCCACCAGCAGAGAGGGAAGCATAGCCAAAAACATTCAGTACTTC. It translates to CATSREGSIAKNIQYF. V usage is TRBV15 and J usage is TRBJ2-4; D not certain. Germline V gene lookup returns CDR1 LNHNV and CDR2 YYDKDF (reference sequence). The CDR3 is 16 amino acids. Trimming cost V 0 bases and J 0 bases, with 9 bases left between them.

This clonotype was counted between two and nine times. J is TRBJ1-1 and V is TRBV27; unclear D gene. The germline V and J ends were trimmed by 6 bases and 6 bases, with 8 bases remaining between them. Germline V gene lookup returns CDR1 MNHEY and CDR2 SMNVEV (reference sequence). The CDR3 covers 11 residues. CDR3 bases: TGTGCCAGCAGCACTGGGGCTGAAGCTTTCTTT. Translated: CASSTGAEAFF.

Remarks on this clonotype: At one of its ends the junction is not consistent with the germline gene, which may arise from a read error. The chain combines TRBV29-1 with TRBJ1-1, with D tentatively TRBD1 (5 bases). Germline values: CDR1 SQVTM, CDR2 ANQGSEA. The CDR3 has 11 residues. The CDR3 region has the DNA TGCAGCGGTGAAATTCTCAGGGAGGCTTTCTTT. Translation gives CSGEILREAFF.

V gene TRBV6-2 or TRBV6-3 combines with J gene TRBJ2-2; D gene ambiguous. Trimming took off 5 bases at V and 1 base at J, with 11 bases between the two ends. The length of the CDR3 is 15 residues. From germline, CDR1 is MNHEY and CDR2 SVGEGT. In nucleotides, the CDR3 is TGTGCCAGCAGTCGTGCTGTGTTGAACACCGGGGAGCTGTTTTTT. This sequence encodes CASSRAVLNTGELFF.

The chain recombines TRBV7-2 with TRBJ2-3, with a weak D call TRBD2 (6 bases). CDR3 size: 16 residues. The V end lost 5 bases, the J end lost 2 bases, and 17 bases lay between the germline ends. Germline V gene sequence: CDR1 SGHTA, CDR2 FQGNSA. The CDR3 sequence is CASSGDYSGPTDTQYF. The CDR3 DNA is TGTGCCAGCAGCGGAGACTATAGCGGTCCCACAGATACGCAGTATTTT.

V usage is TRBV4-3 and J usage is TRBJ2-1; TRBD1 matches 9 bases. The J call is in doubt because the DNA end fits TRBJ2-7 better. The germline V gene has CDR1 LGHNA and CDR2 YSLEER. The CDR3 spans 16 residues. CDR3 nucleotide sequence: TGCGCCAGCAGCCGCTACCGGGACAGGGCTTACAATGAGCAGTACTTC. Translating gives CASSRYRDRAYNEQYF.

This chain joins TRBV5-1 and TRBJ1-1; the D is unclear. The CDR3 covers 15 residues. Between the trimmed V and J ends, which lost 0 bases and 1 base, there was a span of 10 bases. Germline V gene data show CDR1 as SGHRS and CDR2 as YFSETQ. The CDR3 coding sequence is TGCGCCAGCAGCTTGGGGTGGCAGGCGAACACTGAAGCTTTCTTT. This encodes CASSLGWQANTEAFF.